The 30 T cell receptor beta chains listed next were all sequenced from one sample in a study of shared clonotypes between healthy human individuals. Sequencing was performed with immunoSEQ multiplex PCR; in TCRdb, only in-frame clones are kept and a portion is missing. This sample has 2 million to 2.5 million clones, with approximately 95% found just once. The sequenced sample consisted of naive CD4+ T cells from PBMCs. Regarding subset: CD45RA+ positively selected. All receptors derive from a man aged 18 to 29 in good health. Some clones in this sample may be carry-over from other donors' samples.

As for this clone: The sample has other DNA sequences that encode this CDR3 too. The CDR3 region is CASSLAAGGAYNEQFF. The CDR3 DNA reads as TGTGCCAGCAGCTTAGCAGCGGGCGGGGCCTACAATGAGCAGTTCTTC. J is TRBJ2-1 and V is TRBV7-2, with TRBD2 as a possible D gene (6 bases). Germline V gene lookup returns CDR1 SGHTA and CDR2 FQGNSA. V was pared by 0 bases and J by 2 bases, with 11 bases between. The CDR3 is made up of 16 amino acids.

The V call is TRBV30, the J call TRBJ1-2; possible D gene TRBD1, 6 bases. Trimming stripped 0 bases from V and 8 bases from J, with 13 bases between. Germline assignment: CDR1 GTSNPN and CDR2 SVGIG (reference sequence). This CDR3 region has 13 residues. The CDR3 loop is CAWSVQGSRGYTF. The CDR3 DNA follows: TGTGCCTGGAGTGTACAGGGCTCAAGAGGCTACACCTTC.

The chain is built from TRBV25-1 and TRBJ1-1, with D tentatively TRBD1 (5 bases). V gave up 3 bases and J gave up 1 base, with 9 bases separating them. The CDR3 extends over 14 amino acids. The germline V gene has CDR1 MGHDK and CDR2 SYGVNS. DNA for the CDR3: TGTGCCAGCAGTGACCGCGACAGGAACACTGAAGCTTTCTTT. The encoded protein is CASSDRDRNTEAFF.

This clone was recorded once. CDR3 in amino acids: CASSEQGADDEQFF. The CDR3 DNA sequence: TGTGCCAGCAGTGAACAGGGGGCTGACGATGAGCAGTTCTTC. This chain connects TRBV6-1 to TRBJ2-1, with 8 bases identical to TRBD1. Per germline, CDR1 MNHNS and CDR2 SASEGT. The V gene end was trimmed by 2 bases and the J gene end by 8 bases; junction bases not matched to a gene: 5. CDR3 length equals 14 residues.

The chain has TRBV4-2 and TRBJ1-4; a weak D match, TRBD1 (6 bases). The CDR3 totals 19 residues. Germline CDR1 LGHNA, CDR2 YNFKEQ. The V end was cut by 0 bases, the J end by 4 bases, with 21 bases between. The DNA of the CDR3 is TGTGCCAGCAGCCAAGATGTGGCCCAGGAAGGGGGTCTTAATGAAAAACTGTTTTTT. This gives the protein CASSQDVAQEGGLNEKLFF.

A few counts support this clone. The CDR3 nucleotides read TGTGCCTGGAGTGCGGCTAACGAGCAGCCCCAGCATTTT. This translates into CAWSAANEQPQHF. V usage is TRBV30 and J usage is TRBJ1-5, with no clear D. The germline V gene encodes CDR1 GTSNPN and CDR2 SVGIG (reference sequence). This CDR3 spans 13 amino acids. V was cut by 1 base and J by 7 bases, with 11 bases left in between.

The chain has TRBV19 and TRBJ2-2, with TRBD2 identical over 8 bases. CDR3 length: 17 amino acids. Germline values: CDR1 LNHDA, CDR2 SQIVND (reference sequence). J gave up 5 bases and V 6 bases, and 14 bases lay outside the gene matches. The CDR3 sequence is CASSSPAGEGRTGELFF. The CDR3 DNA follows: TGTGCCAGTAGCAGCCCAGCGGGGGAGGGCCGAACCGGGGAGCTGTTTTTT.

This sequence joins TRBV7-9 and TRBJ2-7; TRBD2 agrees at 9 bases. Germline trimming cut 4 bases from V and 0 bases from J; bases unmatched to any gene: 7. Per germline, CDR1 SEHNR and CDR2 FQNEAQ (reference sequence). This CDR3 has 16 amino acids. CDR3 loop: CASSWDSGSFSYEQYF. DNA for the CDR3: TGTGCCAGCAGCTGGGATAGCGGGAGTTTCTCCTACGAGCAGTACTTC.

The CDR3 region is CASSFRSGVQETQYF. The CDR3 region has the DNA TGCGCCAGCAGCTTCCGGTCCGGGGTCCAAGAGACCCAGTACTTC. The chain has TRBV5-1 and TRBJ2-5; D may be TRBD2 (5 bases). V was trimmed by 2 bases and J by 1 base, leaving 12 bases between them. CDR1 SGHRS and CDR2 YFSETQ come from the germline V gene. The CDR3 is 15 residues long. The full variable domain, rest sourced from reference TRBV5-1 and TRBJ2-5, is KAGVTQTPRYLIKTRGQQVTLSCSPISGHRSVSWYQQTPGQGLQFLFEYFSETQRNKGNFPGRFSGRQFSNSRSEMNVSTLELGDSALYLCASSFRSGVQETQYFGPGTRLLVL.

V and J are TRBV29-1 and TRBJ2-5; 7 positions agree with TRBD2. Trimming at V came to 7 bases and at J to 6 bases, leaving 14 bases not matched to a gene. This CDR3 is 14 amino acids long. Germline CDR1 reads SQVTM; CDR2 reads ANQGSEA. For the CDR3, the DNA is TGCAGCGGGGGGGGTCAGACGGCGCCCCAGACCCAGTACTTC. Its translation: CSGGGQTAPQTQYF.

The rearrangement links TRBV7-8 to TRBJ2-5, with 12 positions matching TRBD2. CDR1 is SGHVS, CDR2 FQNEAQ, per germline. V lost 3 bases to trimming and J lost 5 bases; unmatched junction nucleotides: 10. The CDR3 totals 17 residues. The CDR3 loop is CASSFRLAGAFRETQYF. The CDR3, as DNA: TGTGCCAGCAGCTTTAGACTAGCGGGAGCCTTCAGGGAGACCCAGTACTTC.

Details on this clone: The sample has other DNA sequences that encode this CDR3 too. CDR3 residues: CASSLGLAGGWETQYF. CDR3 DNA: TGTGCCAGCAGCTTGGGACTAGCGGGAGGATGGGAGACCCAGTACTTC. V is TRBV7-2 and J is TRBJ2-5; 15 nucleotides match TRBD2. Germline CDR1 and CDR2: SGHTA and FQGNSA. The length of the CDR3 is 16 residues. J was trimmed by 5 bases and V by 3 bases; bases with no gene match: 4. Combining the CDR3 with reference TRBV7-2 and TRBJ2-5 gives the whole variable domain GAGVSQSPSNKVTEKGKDVELRCDPISGHTALYWYRQSLGQGLEFLIYFQGNSAPDKSGLPSDRFSAERTGGSVSTLTIQRTQQEDSAVYLCASSLGLAGGWETQYFGPGTRLLVL.

The chain carries TRBV29-1 and TRBJ2-5, with D unclear. Between the trimmed V and J ends, which lost 5 bases and 2 bases, there was a span of 12 bases. CDR3 length: 13 residues. Germline CDR1 reads SQVTM; CDR2 reads ANQGSEA. The CDR3 protein is CSVRFTFQETQYF. The CDR3 DNA sequence: TGCAGCGTTAGATTTACGTTTCAAGAGACCCAGTACTTC.

The chain recombines TRBV21-1 with TRBJ2-7. TRBV21-1 is listed as a pseudogene. The CDR3 totals 15 residues. The CDR3 nucleotides are TGTGCCAGCAGCAAAGGGGAAGGGAAGCTCGACGAGCAGTACTTC. Translating it yields CASSKGEGKLDEQYF.

For this clone: This same CDR3 is encoded by further DNA sequences in the sample. V and J are TRBV6-1 and TRBJ2-7, with 7 bases that match TRBD1. This CDR3 is 15 amino acids long. Trimming removed 4 bases from V and 2 bases from J; junction bases left unmatched: 8. Germline CDR1 and CDR2: MNHNS and SASEGT. The CDR3 DNA is TGTGCCAGCAGTGTGCCTACAGGGGTCCCCTACGAGCAGTACTTC. Its translation is CASSVPTGVPYEQYF.

The J gene is TRBJ2-1, the V gene TRBV29-1; D is unresolved. Deletions cut 1 base from V and 4 bases from J, with 8 bases between. The CDR3 consists of 13 residues. CDR1 and CDR2 from the germline V gene are SQVTM and ANQGSEA. For the CDR3, the DNA is TGCAGCGTTGAAGGGCAGCTATACAATGAGCAGTTCTTC. The encoded protein is CSVEGQLYNEQFF.

The chain couples TRBV30 to TRBJ2-5; D is possibly TRBD1 or TRBD2 (5 bases each). The CDR3 is made up of 15 amino acids. V lost 3 bases and J 0 bases, leaving 14 bases between the germline ends. Germline V gives CDR1 GTSNPN, CDR2 SVGIG (reference sequence). The DNA for the CDR3 is TGTGCCTGGAGCCCACGAGGGGCCTACCAAGAGACCCAGTACTTC. This encodes CAWSPRGAYQETQYF. Full variable domain (outside the CDR3, taken from reference TRBV30 and TRBJ2-5): SQTIHQWPATLVQPVGSPLSLECTVEGTSNPNLYWYRQAAGRGLQLLFYSVGIGQISSEVPQNLSASRPQDRQFILSSKKLLLSDSGFYLCAWSPRGAYQETQYFGPGTRLLVL.

This clone was detected only a few times. The chain joins TRBV6-1 to TRBJ1-5, with 11 bases identical to TRBD1. The CDR3 spans 16 residues. Germline-derived CDR1 and CDR2 are MNHNS and SASEGT. Trimming removed 2 bases from V and 4 bases from J; junction bases left unmatched: 4. This chain's CDR3 is CASSEWDRGLNQPQHF. CDR3 DNA sequence: TGTGCCAGCAGTGAATGGGACAGGGGGTTGAATCAGCCCCAGCATTTT.

This chain joins TRBV6-5 and TRBJ2-6; TRBD1 agrees at 7 bases. V dropped 7 bases and J dropped 2; count of bases not matched to a gene: 5. CDR3 size: 15 residues. The germline CDR1 and CDR2 sequences are MNHEY and SVGAGI. This chain's CDR3 is CASNKQGAGANVLTF. The CDR3 DNA reads as TGTGCCAGCAATAAGCAGGGGGCTGGGGCCAACGTCCTGACTTTC.

Note on this clone: At the DNA level, this CDR3 is encoded by other sequences in the same sample as well. V is TRBV5-1 and J is TRBJ1-5; 12 bases align to TRBD1. The CDR3 loop spans 16 amino acids. The junction had 8 bases not matched to a gene; V was cut back by 4 bases and J by 6 bases. In germline, CDR1 is SGHRS, CDR2 YFSETQ. CDR3 in amino acids: CASSPGTGGAGQPQHF. The CDR3 DNA is TGCGCCAGCAGCCCCGGGACAGGGGGCGCGGGTCAGCCCCAGCATTTT.

The chain is built from TRBV6-6 and TRBJ2-5; maybe TRBD1 (5 bases). Per germline, CDR1 MNHNY and CDR2 SVGAGI (reference sequence). The CDR3 consists of 15 residues. Trimming took off 0 bases at V and 4 bases at J, with 12 bases between the two ends. For the CDR3, the DNA is TGTGCCAGCAGTTACTCGTCGCTTGACAGAGAGACCCAGTACTTC. This encodes CASSYSSLDRETQYF.

The chain recombines TRBV5-6 with TRBJ1-1, with D hard to call. The CDR3 is made up of 14 amino acids. Germline V gene sequence: CDR1 SGHDT, CDR2 YYEEEE. V was shortened by 1 base and J by 1 base, with 8 bases between the two germline ends. CDR3 region: CASSLNDANTEAFF. The CDR3 DNA is TGTGCCAGCAGCTTGAATGACGCGAACACTGAAGCTTTCTTT.

On this clone itself: Other DNA sequences from this sample encode an identical CDR3 as well. CDR3 protein: CSVGGLGGSGYTF. In DNA form, the CDR3 reads TGCAGCGTAGGGGGACTGGGTGGGTCTGGCTACACCTTC. The chain links TRBV29-1 to TRBJ1-2, with D possibly matching TRBD1 (6 bases). The CDR3 length is 13 residues. Trimming shortened V by 6 bases and J by 7 bases, and 18 bases separated the two germline ends. CDR1 is SQVTM, CDR2 ANQGSEA, per germline.

The rearrangement uses TRBV4-1 and TRBJ2-2, with 8 bases lining up with TRBD2. CDR1 and CDR2 from the germline V gene are MGHRA and YSYEKL. The CDR3 is 16 residues long. V was clipped by 1 base and J by 3 bases; unmatched bases: 4. This CDR3 is CASSQVGRAHTGELFF. The CDR3 DNA reads as TGCGCCAGCAGCCAAGTCGGGAGGGCCCACACCGGGGAGCTGTTTTTT.

The chain employs TRBV29-1 and TRBJ2-3; 8 bases fit TRBD2. The CDR3 contains 13 residues. CDR1 is SQVTM, CDR2 ANQGSEA, per germline. V trimming: 5 bases; J trimming: 2 bases; junction bases outside the gene matches: 3. For the CDR3, the DNA is TGCAGCGTTAACGGGAGGGCCACAGATACGCAGTATTTT. Its protein is CSVNGRATDTQYF.

Here the CDR3 DNA reads TGCGCCAGCAGCTTGCAAACTTCTCTCGGTGGGGAGCTGTTTTTT. Translation: CASSLQTSLGGELFF. J is TRBJ2-2 and V is TRBV5-1; D ambiguous. This CDR3 is 15 amino acids long. Per the germline V gene, CDR1 is SGHRS and CDR2 is YFSETQ. Trimming left V 1 base short and J 8 bases short, with 15 bases between.

The chain joins TRBV5-6 to TRBJ2-3; TRBD2 is a possible D gene (6 bases). The CDR3 is 17 amino acids. Germline V gene lookup returns CDR1 SGHDT and CDR2 YYEEEE. Between the trimmed V and J ends, which lost 4 bases and 5 bases, there was a span of 23 bases. This CDR3 is CASSVLVGKFSGDTQYF. The CDR3 DNA reads as TGTGCCAGCAGCGTGTTAGTGGGAAAATTTAGCGGAGATACGCAGTATTTT.

The V and J genes are TRBV19 and TRBJ1-1; 7 bases align to TRBD1. This CDR3 has 15 residues. V dropped 10 bases and J dropped 0; count of bases not matched to a gene: 11. Germline CDR1 LNHDA, CDR2 SQIVND (reference sequence). In DNA form, the CDR3 reads TGTGCCACCCGACAGGGTATCCAGATGAACACTGAAGCTTTCTTT. This codes for CATRQGIQMNTEAFF.

On this clone itself: Other DNA sequences in the same sample also yield this CDR3. This rearrangement joins TRBV5-1 to TRBJ2-5, with D possibly TRBD2 on 6 matching bases. The V and J ends lost 3 bases and 2 bases respectively, with 11 bases between them. The germline CDR1 and CDR2 sequences are SGHRS and YFSETQ. The CDR3 spans 14 residues. The DNA of the CDR3 is TGCGCCAGCAGCTCCGGACTACTTCAAGAGACCCAGTACTTC. This encodes CASSSGLLQETQYF.

The J gene is TRBJ1-5, the V gene TRBV28; tentatively, D is TRBD1 (5 bases). This CDR3 is built from 15 residues. The V end lost 3 bases, the J end lost 5 bases, and 14 bases lay between the germline ends. Germline loops: CDR1 MDHEN, CDR2 SYDVKM. The CDR3 region has the DNA TGTGCCAGCAGTTTCAGGGTGGTTATAGATCAGCCCCAGCATTTT. It encodes CASSFRVVIDQPQHF.